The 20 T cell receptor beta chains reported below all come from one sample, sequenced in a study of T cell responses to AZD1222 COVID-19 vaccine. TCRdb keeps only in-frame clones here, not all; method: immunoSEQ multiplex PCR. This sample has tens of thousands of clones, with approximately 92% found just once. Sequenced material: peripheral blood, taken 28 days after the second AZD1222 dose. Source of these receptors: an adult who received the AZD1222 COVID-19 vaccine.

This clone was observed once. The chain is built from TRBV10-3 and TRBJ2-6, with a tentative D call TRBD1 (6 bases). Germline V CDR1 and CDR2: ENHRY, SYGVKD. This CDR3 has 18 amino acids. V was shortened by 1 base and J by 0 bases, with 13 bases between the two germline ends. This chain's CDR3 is CAISEWGTRNSGANVLTF. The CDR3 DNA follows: TGTGCCATCAGTGAGTGGGGGACACGGAACTCTGGGGCCAACGTCCTGACTTTC.

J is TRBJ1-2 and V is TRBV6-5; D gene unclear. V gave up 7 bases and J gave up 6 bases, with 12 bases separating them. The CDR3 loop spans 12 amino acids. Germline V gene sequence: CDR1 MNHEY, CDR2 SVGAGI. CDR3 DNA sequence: TGTGCCAGCATTTTAGACCATGATGGCTACACCTTC. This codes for CASILDHDGYTF.

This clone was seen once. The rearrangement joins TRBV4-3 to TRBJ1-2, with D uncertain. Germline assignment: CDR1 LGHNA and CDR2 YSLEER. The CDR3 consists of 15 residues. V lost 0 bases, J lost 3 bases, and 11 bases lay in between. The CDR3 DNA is TGCGCCAGCAGCCAAGACGCGGGCGGATACTATGGCTACACCTTC. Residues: CASSQDAGGYYGYTF.

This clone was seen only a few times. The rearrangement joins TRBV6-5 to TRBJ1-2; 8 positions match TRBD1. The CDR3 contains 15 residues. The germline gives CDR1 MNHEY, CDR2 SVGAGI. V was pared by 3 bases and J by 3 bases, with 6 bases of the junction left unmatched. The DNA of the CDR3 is TGTGCCAGCAGTTATGGGGACAGGAACCACTATGGCTACACCTTC. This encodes CASSYGDRNHYGYTF.

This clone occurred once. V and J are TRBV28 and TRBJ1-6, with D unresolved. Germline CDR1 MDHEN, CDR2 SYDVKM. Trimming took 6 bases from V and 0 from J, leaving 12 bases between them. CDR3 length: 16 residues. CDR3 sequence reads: CASSRLSSSYNSPLHF. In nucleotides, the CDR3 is TGTGCCAGCAGCCGGCTCAGCAGCTCCTATAATTCACCCCTCCACTTT.

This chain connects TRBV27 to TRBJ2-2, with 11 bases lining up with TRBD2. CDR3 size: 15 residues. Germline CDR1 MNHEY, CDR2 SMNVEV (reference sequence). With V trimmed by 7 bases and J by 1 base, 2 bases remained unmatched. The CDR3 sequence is CASKGLAVNTGELFF. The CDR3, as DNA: TGTGCCAGCAAGGGACTAGCGGTGAACACCGGGGAGCTGTTTTTT.

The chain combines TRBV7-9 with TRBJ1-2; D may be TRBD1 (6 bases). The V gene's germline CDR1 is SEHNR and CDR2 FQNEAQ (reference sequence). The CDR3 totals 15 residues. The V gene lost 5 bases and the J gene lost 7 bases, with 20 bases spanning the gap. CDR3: CASSPAGGAGPGYTF. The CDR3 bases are TGTGCCAGCAGCCCAGCGGGGGGCGCGGGGCCTGGCTACACCTTC.

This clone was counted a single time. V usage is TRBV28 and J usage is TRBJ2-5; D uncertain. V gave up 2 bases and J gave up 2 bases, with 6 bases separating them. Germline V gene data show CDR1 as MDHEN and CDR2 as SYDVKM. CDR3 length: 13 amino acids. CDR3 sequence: CASSLGRQETQYF. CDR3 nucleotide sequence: TGTGCCAGCAGTTTAGGACGGCAAGAGACCCAGTACTTC.

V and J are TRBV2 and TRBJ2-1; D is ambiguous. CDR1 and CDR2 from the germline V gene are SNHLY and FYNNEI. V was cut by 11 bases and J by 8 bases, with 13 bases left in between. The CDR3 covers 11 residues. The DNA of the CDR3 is TGTGCCCCCCGGCGGCCGCATGAGCAGTTCTTC. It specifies CAPRRPHEQFF. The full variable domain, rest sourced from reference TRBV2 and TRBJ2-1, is EPEVTQTPSHQVTQMGQEVILRCVPISNHLYFYWYRQILGQKVEFLVSFYNNEISEKSEIFDDQFSVERPDGSNFTLKIRSTKLEDSAMYFCAPRRPHEQFFGPGTRLTVL.

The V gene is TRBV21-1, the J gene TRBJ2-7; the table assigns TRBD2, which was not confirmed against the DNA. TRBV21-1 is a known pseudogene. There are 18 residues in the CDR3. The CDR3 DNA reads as TGTGCCAGCAGCAAATATATTCCCACTACGAGAGGGTCCTACGAGCAGTACTTC. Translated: CASSKYIPTTRGSYEQYF.

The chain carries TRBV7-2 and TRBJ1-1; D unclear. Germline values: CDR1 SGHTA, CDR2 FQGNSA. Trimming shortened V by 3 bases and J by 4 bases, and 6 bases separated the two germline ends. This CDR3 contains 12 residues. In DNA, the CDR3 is TGTGCCAGCAGCTTTCCAGGCACTGAAGCTTTCTTT. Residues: CASSFPGTEAFF. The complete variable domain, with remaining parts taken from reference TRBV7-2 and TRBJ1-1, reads GAGVSQSPSNKVTEKGKDVELRCDPISGHTALYWYRQSLGQGLEFLIYFQGNSAPDKSGLPSDRFSAERTGGSVSTLTIQRTQQEDSAVYLCASSFPGTEAFFGQGTRLTVV.

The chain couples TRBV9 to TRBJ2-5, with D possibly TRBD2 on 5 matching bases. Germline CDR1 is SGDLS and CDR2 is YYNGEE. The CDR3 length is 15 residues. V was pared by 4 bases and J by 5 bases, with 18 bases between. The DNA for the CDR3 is TGTGCCAGCAGCCAGCCGGGCCGGCGGGTGGAGACCCAGTACTTC. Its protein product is CASSQPGRRVETQYF. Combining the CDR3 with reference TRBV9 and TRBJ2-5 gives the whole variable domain DSGVTQTPKHLITATGQRVTLRCSPRSGDLSVYWYQQSLDQGLQFLIQYYNGEERAKGNILERFSAQQFPDLHSELNLSSLELGDSALYFCASSQPGRRVETQYFGPGTRLLVL.

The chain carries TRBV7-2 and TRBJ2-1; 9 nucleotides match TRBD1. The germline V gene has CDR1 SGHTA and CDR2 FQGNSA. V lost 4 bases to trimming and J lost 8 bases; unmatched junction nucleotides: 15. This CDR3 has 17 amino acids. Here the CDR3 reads CASSSHQPGQGFYEQFF. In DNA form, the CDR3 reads TGTGCCAGCAGCTCGCACCAACCGGGACAGGGATTTTATGAGCAGTTCTTC.

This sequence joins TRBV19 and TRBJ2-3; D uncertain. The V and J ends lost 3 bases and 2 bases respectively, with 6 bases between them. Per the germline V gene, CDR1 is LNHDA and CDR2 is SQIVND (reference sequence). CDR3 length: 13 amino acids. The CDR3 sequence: CASSIAFTDTQYF. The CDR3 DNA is TGTGCCAGTAGTATCGCCTTCACAGATACGCAGTATTTT.

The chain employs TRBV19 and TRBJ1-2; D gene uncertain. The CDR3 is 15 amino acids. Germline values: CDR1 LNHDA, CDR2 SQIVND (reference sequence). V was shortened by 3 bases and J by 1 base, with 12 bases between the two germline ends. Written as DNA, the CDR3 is TGTGCCAGTAGTATCGACGGACGTAGTAACTATGGCTACACCTTC. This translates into CASSIDGRSNYGYTF.

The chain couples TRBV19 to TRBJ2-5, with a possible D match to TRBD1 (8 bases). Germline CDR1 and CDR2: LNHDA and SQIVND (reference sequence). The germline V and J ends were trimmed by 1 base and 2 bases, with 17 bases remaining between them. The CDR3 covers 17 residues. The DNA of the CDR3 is TGTGCCAGTAGTATAGTGGGGGGGACAGGCTTTCAAGAGACCCAGTACTTC. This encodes CASSIVGGTGFQETQYF.

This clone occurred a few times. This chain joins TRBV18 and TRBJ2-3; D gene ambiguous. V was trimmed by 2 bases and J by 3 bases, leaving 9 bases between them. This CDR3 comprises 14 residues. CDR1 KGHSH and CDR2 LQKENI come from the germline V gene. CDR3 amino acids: CASSPGQKTDTQYF. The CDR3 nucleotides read TGTGCCAGCTCACCAGGCCAGAAAACAGATACGCAGTATTTT. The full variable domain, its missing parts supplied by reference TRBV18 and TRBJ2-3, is NAGVMQNPRHLVRRRGQEARLRCSPMKGHSHVYWYRQLPEEGLKFMVYLQKENIIDESGMPKERFSAEFPKEGPSILRIQQVVRGDSAAYFCASSPGQKTDTQYFGPGTRLTVL.

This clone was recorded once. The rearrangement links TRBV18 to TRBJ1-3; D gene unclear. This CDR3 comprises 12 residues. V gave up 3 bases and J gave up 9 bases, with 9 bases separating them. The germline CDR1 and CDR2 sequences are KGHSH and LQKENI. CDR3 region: CASSPRQGTIYF. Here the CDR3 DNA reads TGTGCCAGCTCACCCCGTCAAGGCACCATATATTTT.

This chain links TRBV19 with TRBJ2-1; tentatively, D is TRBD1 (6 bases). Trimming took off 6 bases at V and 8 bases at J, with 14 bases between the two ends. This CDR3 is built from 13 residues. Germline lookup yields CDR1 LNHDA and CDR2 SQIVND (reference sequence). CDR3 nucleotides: TGTGCCAGTAGCTCCAGGGGAAGGGATGAGCAGTTCTTC. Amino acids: CASSSRGRDEQFF.

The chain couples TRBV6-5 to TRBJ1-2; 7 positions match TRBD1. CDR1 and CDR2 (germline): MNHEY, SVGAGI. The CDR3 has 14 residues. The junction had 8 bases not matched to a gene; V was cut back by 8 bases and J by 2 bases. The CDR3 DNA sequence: TGTGCCAGCCACGAGCCGGGACAGAACTATGGCTACACCTTC. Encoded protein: CASHEPGQNYGYTF.